These 5 T cell receptor beta chains originate from one sample sequenced in a study of T and B cells in COVID-19 patients. Multiplex PCR with BIOMED2 TRB-A/B primer pools amplified TRB rearrangements. Each CDR3 protein is one row after TCRdb ran MiXCR on the multiplex PCR reads. Among over a thousand distinct CDR3 sequences listed, 25% to 30% were seen once. TRB was amplified from about 260-540 ng of blood genomic DNA. The sequencing input was blood. These receptors were obtained from a human donor with active COVID-19.

This clonotype is labeled medium-sized. The chain carries TRBV27 and TRBJ1-4; D perhaps matches TRBD1 (6 bases). Germline-derived CDR1 and CDR2 are MNHEY and SMNVEV (reference sequence). The V and J ends lost 5 bases and 4 bases respectively, with 11 bases between them. The CDR3 totals 14 residues. The DNA of the CDR3 is TGTGCCAGCAGTCTAGGGGGAAATAATGAAAAACTGTTTTTT. This sequence encodes CASSLGGNNEKLFF. Together with reference TRBV27 and TRBJ1-4, the CDR3 gives the full variable domain: EAQVTQNPRYLITVTGKKLTVTCSQNMNHEYMSWYRQDPGLGLRQIYYSMNVEVTDKGDVPEGYKVSRKEKRNFPLILESPSPNQTSLYFCASSLGGNNEKLFFGSGTQLSVL.

In this sample, this clonotype is medium-sized. The CDR3 nucleotides are TGCGCCAGCAGCTTCGGCGACAGGGGAGCATACGAGCAGTACTTC. Translation: CASSFGDRGAYEQYF. This chain links TRBV5-1 with TRBJ2-7; 8 bases are shared with TRBD1. Unmatched junction bases numbered 8, after V lost 2 bases and J lost 4 bases. The CDR3 totals 15 residues. Germline values: CDR1 SGHRS, CDR2 YFSETQ.

The chain is built from TRBV18 and TRBJ2-2; perhaps TRBD1 as D (5 bases). The CDR3 has 18 residues. Germline V lookup: CDR1 KGHSH, CDR2 LQKENI. The V end lost 3 bases, the J end lost 2 bases, and 19 bases lay between the germline ends. The CDR3 protein is CASSPLVGQRSNTGELFF. The CDR3 coding sequence is TGTGCCAGCTCACCTCTGGTAGGACAACGTTCTAACACCGGGGAGCTGTTTTTT.

This clonotype is medium-sized by share. The chain uses TRBV20-1 and TRBJ2-2; D may be TRBD2 (6 bases). Germline-derived CDR1 and CDR2 are DFQATT and SNEGSKA (reference sequence). The CDR3 extends over 16 amino acids. The germline V and J ends were trimmed by 1 base and 5 bases, with 17 bases remaining between them. The CDR3 bases are TGCAGTGCTAGAGCCCCGGGACTTTCTATAACCGGGGAGCTGTTTTTT. It translates to CSARAPGLSITGELFF.

V usage is TRBV2 and J usage is TRBJ2-2; D may match TRBD1 or TRBD2 (5 bases each). The CDR3 loop spans 17 amino acids. Germline lookup yields CDR1 SNHLY and CDR2 FYNNEI. Trimming left V 4 bases short and J 1 base short, with 16 bases between. CDR3 loop: CASSGDPRERNTGELFF. The CDR3 DNA reads TGTGCCAGCAGTGGGGACCCAAGAGAGAGGAACACCGGGGAGCTGTTTTTT.